This T cell receptor beta chain came from a study of blood T cell repertoires in COVID-19. Assay used: immunoSEQ multiplex PCR; TCRdb lists only in-frame clones, some missing. The sample holds roughly 500,000 clones; over 75% are singletons and the top ten take less than 2%. This CDR3 comprises 13 residues. Germline-derived CDR1 and CDR2 are SGHRS and YFSETQ. The V and J ends lost 3 bases and 6 bases respectively, with 12 bases between them. The specimen sequenced was PBMCs or T cells enriched from blood (not recorded which). V is TRBV5-1 and J is TRBJ1-1; possible D gene TRBD1, 6 bases. This sequence originates from a woman in her thirties or forties who had recovered from COVID-19. Here the CDR3 reads CASSWAGAAEAFF. The CDR3 region has the DNA TGCGCCAGCAGCTGGGCGGGGGCCGCTGAAGCTTTCTTT.